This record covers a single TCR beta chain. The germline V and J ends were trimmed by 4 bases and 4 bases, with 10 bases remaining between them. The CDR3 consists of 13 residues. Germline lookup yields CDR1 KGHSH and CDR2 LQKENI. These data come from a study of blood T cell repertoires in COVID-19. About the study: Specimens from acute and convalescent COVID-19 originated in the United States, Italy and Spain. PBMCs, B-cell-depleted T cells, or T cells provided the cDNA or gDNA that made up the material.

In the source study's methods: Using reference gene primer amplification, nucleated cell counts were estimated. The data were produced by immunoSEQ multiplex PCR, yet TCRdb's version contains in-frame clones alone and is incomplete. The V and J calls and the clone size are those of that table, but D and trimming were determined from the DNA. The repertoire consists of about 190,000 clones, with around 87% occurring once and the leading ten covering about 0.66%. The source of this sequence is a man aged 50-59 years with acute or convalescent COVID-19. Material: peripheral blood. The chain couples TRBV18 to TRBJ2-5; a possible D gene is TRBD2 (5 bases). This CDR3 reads CASSRTGRETQYF. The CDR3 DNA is TGTGCCAGCTCACGGACGGGAAGAGAGACCCAGTACTTC.